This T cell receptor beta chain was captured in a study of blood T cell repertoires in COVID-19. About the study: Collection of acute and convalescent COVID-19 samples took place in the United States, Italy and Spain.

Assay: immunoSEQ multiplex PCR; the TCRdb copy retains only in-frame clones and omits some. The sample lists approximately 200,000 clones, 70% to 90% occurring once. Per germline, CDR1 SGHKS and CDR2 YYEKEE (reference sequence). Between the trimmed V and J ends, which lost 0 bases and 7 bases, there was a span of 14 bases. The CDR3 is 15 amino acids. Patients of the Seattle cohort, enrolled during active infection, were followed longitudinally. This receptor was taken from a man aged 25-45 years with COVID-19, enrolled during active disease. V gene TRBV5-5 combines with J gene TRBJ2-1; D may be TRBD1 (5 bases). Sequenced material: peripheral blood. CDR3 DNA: TGTGCCAGCAGCTTGGCAGGGTCTCGAATGAATGAGCAGTTCTTC. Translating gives CASSLAGSRMNEQFF.